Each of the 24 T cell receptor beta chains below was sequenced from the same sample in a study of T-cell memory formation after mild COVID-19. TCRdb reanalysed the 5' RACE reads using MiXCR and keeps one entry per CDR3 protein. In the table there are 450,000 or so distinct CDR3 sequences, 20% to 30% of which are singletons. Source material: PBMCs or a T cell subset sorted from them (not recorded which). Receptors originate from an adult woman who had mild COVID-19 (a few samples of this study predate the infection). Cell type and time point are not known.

The CDR3 region has the DNA TGTGCCAGCAGTGAAGCTTGGGGGGGTCAGCCCCAGCATTTT. Translation gives CASSEAWGGQPQHF. This chain links TRBV2 with TRBJ1-5; possibly TRBD1 for D (5 bases). The CDR3 spans 14 residues. Between the trimmed V and J ends, which lost 0 bases and 6 bases, there was a span of 9 bases. Germline CDR1 SNHLY, CDR2 FYNNEI.

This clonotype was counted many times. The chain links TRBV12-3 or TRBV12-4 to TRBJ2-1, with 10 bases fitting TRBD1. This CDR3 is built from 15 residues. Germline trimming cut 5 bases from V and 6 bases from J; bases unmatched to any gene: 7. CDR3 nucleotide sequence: TGTGCCAGCAGTCCCCGGGACAGGGGCGGCAATGAGCAGTTCTTC. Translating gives CASSPRDRGGNEQFF.

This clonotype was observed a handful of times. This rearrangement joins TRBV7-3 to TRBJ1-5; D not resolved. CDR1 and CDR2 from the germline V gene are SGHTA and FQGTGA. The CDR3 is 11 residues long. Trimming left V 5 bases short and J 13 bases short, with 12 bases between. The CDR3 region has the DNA TGTGCCAGCAGCCCCATTCCTGGACAGCATTTT. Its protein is CASSPIPGQHF.

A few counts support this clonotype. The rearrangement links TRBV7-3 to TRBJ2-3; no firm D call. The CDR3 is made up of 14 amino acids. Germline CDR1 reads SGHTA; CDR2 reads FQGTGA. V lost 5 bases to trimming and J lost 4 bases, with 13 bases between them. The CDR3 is CASSPSWAADTQYF. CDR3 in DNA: TGTGCCAGCAGCCCTTCCTGGGCCGCAGATACGCAGTATTTT.

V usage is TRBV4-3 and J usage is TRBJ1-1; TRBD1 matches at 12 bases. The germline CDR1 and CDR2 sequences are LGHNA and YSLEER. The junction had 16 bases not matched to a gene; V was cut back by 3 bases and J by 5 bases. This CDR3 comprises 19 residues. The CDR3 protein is CASSQGTGGGGLLRTEAFF. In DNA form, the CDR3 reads TGCGCCAGCAGCCAGGGGACAGGGGGCGGAGGTTTGCTCCGTACTGAAGCTTTCTTT.

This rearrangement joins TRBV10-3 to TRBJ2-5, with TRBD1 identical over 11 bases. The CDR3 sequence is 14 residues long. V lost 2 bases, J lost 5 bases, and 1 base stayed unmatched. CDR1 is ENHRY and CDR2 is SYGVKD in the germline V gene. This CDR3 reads CAISEGDRGETQYF. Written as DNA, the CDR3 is TGTGCCATCAGTGAGGGGGACAGGGGGGAGACCCAGTACTTC.

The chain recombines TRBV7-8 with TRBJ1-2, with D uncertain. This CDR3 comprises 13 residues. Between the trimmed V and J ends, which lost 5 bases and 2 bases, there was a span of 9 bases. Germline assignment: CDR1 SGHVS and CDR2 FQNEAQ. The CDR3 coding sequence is TGTGCCAGCAGCGTACCACCGAACTATGGCTACACCTTC. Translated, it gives CASSVPPNYGYTF.

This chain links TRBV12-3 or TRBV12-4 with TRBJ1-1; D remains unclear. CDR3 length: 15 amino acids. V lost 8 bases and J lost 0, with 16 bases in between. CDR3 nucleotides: TGTGCCAGCCGACATGGATTGGAGTTGAACACTGAAGCTTTCTTT. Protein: CASRHGLELNTEAFF.

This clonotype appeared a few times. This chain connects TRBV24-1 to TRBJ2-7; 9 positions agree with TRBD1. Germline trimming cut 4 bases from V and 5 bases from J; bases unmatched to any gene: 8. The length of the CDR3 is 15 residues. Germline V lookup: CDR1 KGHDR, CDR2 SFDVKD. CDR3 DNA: TGTGCCACCAGTGACGCCGGGACAGGGTTGGACGAGCAGTACTTC. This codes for CATSDAGTGLDEQYF.

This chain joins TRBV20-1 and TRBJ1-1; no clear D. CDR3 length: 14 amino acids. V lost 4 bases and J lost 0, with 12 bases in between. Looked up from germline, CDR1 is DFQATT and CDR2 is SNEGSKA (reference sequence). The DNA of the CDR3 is TGCAGTGCTACGAAGGGCCTTTTGAACACTGAAGCTTTCTTT. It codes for CSATKGLLNTEAFF.

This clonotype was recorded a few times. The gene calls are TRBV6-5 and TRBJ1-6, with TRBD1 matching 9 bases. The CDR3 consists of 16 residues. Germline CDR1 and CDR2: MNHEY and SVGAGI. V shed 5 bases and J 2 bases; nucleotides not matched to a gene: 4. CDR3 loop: CASSPTGGTYNSPLHF. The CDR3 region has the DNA TGTGCCAGCAGTCCGACAGGGGGGACCTATAATTCACCCCTCCACTTT.

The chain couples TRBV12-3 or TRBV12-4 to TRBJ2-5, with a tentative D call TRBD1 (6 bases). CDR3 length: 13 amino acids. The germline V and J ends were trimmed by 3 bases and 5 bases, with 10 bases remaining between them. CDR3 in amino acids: CASSFNQGETQYF. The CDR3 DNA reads TGTGCCAGCAGTTTTAATCAGGGGGAGACCCAGTACTTC.

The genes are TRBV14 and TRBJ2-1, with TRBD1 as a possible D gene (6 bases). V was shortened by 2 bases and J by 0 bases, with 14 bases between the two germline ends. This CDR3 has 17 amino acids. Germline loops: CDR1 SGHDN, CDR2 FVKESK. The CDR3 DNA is TGTGCCAGCAGCCAACAGGGGTGGTACGGCTCCTACAATGAGCAGTTCTTC. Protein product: CASSQQGWYGSYNEQFF.

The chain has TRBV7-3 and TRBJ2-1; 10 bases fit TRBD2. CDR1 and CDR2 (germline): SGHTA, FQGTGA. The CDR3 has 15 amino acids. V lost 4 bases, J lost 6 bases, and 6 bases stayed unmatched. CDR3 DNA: TGTGCCAGCAGCTCCCTAGCGGGGGTAGGCAATGAGCAGTTCTTC. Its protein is CASSSLAGVGNEQFF.

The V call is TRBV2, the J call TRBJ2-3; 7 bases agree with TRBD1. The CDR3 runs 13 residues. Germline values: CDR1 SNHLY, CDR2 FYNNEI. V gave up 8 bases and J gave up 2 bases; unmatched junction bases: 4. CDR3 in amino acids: CASLQGNTDTQYF. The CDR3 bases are TGTGCCAGCCTACAGGGGAACACAGATACGCAGTATTTT.

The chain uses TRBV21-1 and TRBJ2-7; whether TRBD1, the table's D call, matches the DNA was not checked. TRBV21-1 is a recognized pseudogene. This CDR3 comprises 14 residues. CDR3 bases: TGTGCCAGCAGCAAAACAGGCAACCCCTACGAGCAGTACTTC. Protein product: CASSKTGNPYEQYF.

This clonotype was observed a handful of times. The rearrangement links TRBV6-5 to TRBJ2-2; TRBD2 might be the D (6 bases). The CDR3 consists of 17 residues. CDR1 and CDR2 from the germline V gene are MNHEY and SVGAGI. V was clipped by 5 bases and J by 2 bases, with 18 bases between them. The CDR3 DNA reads TGTGCCAGCAGTCTACTTCCTAGCGAGTACAACACCGGGGAGCTGTTTTTT. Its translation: CASSLLPSEYNTGELFF.

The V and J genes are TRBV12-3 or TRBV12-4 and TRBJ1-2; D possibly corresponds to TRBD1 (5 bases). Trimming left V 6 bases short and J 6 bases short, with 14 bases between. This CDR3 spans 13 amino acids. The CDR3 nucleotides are TGTGCCAGCAGACTTCAGGGAATCCATGGCTACACCTTC. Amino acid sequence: CASRLQGIHGYTF.

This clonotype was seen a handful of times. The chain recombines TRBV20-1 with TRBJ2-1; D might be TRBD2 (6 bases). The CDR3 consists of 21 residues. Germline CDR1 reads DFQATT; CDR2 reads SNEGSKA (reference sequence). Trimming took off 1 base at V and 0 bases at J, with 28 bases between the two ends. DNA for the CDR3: TGCAGTGCTAGAGGGCGGGACTCCTATTATCCTTCGCTAAGCTCCTACAATGAGCAGTTCTTC. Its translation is CSARGRDSYYPSLSSYNEQFF.

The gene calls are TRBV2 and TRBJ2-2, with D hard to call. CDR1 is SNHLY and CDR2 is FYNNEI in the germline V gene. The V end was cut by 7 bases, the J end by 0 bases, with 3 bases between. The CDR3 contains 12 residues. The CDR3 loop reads CASKTNTGELFF. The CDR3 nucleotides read TGTGCCAGCAAGACGAACACCGGGGAGCTGTTTTTT.

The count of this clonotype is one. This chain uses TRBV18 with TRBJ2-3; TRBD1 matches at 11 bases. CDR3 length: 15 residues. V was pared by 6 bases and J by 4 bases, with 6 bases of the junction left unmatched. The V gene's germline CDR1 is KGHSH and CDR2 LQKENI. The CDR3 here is CASSLGQGGADTQYF. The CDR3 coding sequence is TGTGCCAGCTCCCTGGGACAGGGGGGCGCAGATACGCAGTATTTT.

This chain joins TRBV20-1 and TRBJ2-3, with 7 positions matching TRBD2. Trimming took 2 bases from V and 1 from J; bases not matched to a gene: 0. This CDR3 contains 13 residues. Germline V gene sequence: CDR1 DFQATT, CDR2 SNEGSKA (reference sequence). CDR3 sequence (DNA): TGCAGTGCTAGACTAGCGGGCACAGATACGCAGTATTTT. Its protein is CSARLAGTDTQYF.

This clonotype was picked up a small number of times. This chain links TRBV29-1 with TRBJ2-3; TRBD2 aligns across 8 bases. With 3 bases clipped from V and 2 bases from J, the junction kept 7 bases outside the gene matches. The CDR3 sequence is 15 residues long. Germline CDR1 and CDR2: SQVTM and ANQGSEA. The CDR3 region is CSVDWAGGPTDTQYF. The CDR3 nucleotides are TGCAGCGTTGATTGGGCGGGGGGCCCCACAGATACGCAGTATTTT.

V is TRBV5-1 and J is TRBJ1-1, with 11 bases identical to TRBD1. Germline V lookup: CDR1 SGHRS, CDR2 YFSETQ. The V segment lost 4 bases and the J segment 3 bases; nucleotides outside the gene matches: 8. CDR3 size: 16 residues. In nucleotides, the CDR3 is TGCGCCAGCAGCAGGACAGGGGGCGCCTCGGACACTGAAGCTTTCTTT. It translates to CASSRTGGASDTEAFF. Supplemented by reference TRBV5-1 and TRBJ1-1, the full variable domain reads KAGVTQTPRYLIKTRGQQVTLSCSPISGHRSVSWYQQTPGQGLQFLFEYFSETQRNKGNFPGRFSGRQFSNSRSEMNVSTLELGDSALYLCASSRTGGASDTEAFFGQGTRLTVV.